The source of this T cell receptor beta chain is a study of cytomegalovirus exposure and HLA in healthy donors. The CDR3 has 17 residues. The V gene's germline CDR1 is PRHDT and CDR2 FYEKMQ (reference sequence). The V and J ends lost 5 bases and 0 bases respectively, with 14 bases between them. Whole-study findings and limits: There were some 150 TCR beta chains listed as cytomegalovirus-associated.

Points on this clone: Its antigen remains unidentified.

Repertoires were generated with immunoSEQ multiplex PCR, while TCRdb's copy carries only in-frame clones and drops some. The sample has about 73,000 clones; around 95% are singletons. This sequence was found in a man aged 18 to 29 in good health and CMV-seronegative. The sequenced material came from PBMCs. This rearrangement joins TRBV13 to TRBJ2-6, with D perhaps matching TRBD1 (6 bases). CDR3: CASSTGTLHSGANVLTF. The DNA of the CDR3 is TGTGCCAGCAGCACCGGGACACTGCACTCTGGGGCCAACGTCCTGACTTTC.